Listed here are 25 T cell receptor beta chains from one sample, sequenced in a study of T cell responses to AZD1222 COVID-19 vaccine. Sequencing used immunoSEQ multiplex PCR; TCRdb keeps in-frame clones, though not all of them. The data show approximately 130,000 clones, 80% to 95% seen once. Sequenced material: peripheral blood, taken 28 days after the second AZD1222 dose. These receptor sequences come from an adult who received the AZD1222 COVID-19 vaccine.

This clone was seen a handful of times. The chain uses TRBV6-2 or TRBV6-3 and TRBJ2-3, with D possibly being TRBD1 or TRBD2 (6 bases each). The length of the CDR3 is 15 residues. Trimming left V 5 bases short and J 4 bases short, with 16 bases between. Germline V gene sequence: CDR1 MNHEY, CDR2 SVGEGT. CDR3: CASSPGGGGADTQYF. For the CDR3, the DNA is TGTGCCAGCAGTCCCGGGGGTGGGGGCGCAGATACGCAGTATTTT.

The gene calls are TRBV6-5 and TRBJ2-1; D could derive from TRBD1 or TRBD2 (5 bases each). Between the trimmed V and J ends, which lost 2 bases and 9 bases, there was a span of 14 bases. From germline, CDR1 is MNHEY and CDR2 SVGAGI. The CDR3 runs 14 residues. CDR3 bases: TGTGCCAGCAGTTACGGGGGAGCTCCGCGTGAGCAGTTCTTC. This sequence encodes CASSYGGAPREQFF.

The chain uses TRBV6-1 and TRBJ1-5; D unclear. Trimming left V 2 bases short and J 3 bases short, with 14 bases between. The CDR3 contains 16 residues. Per germline, CDR1 MNHNS and CDR2 SASEGT. CDR3 protein: CASSEIGRIINQPQHF. As DNA, the CDR3 is TGTGCCAGCAGTGAAATCGGCAGGATAATCAATCAGCCCCAGCATTTT.

The chain carries TRBV6-6 and TRBJ1-1; D is unclear. Trimming stripped 0 bases from V and 1 base from J, with 12 bases between. The CDR3 contains 16 residues. CDR1 and CDR2 from the germline V gene are MNHNY and SVGAGI (reference sequence). CDR3 DNA sequence: TGTGCCAGCAGTTACTCAAGCTTTGCGGGGAACACTGAAGCTTTCTTT. This codes for CASSYSSFAGNTEAFF.

The chain employs TRBV12-3 or TRBV12-4 and TRBJ1-2; 7 bases map to TRBD1. This CDR3 region has 12 residues. The V gene end was trimmed by 6 bases and the J gene end by 6 bases; junction bases not matched to a gene: 4. CDR3 amino acids: CASSTGTDGYTF. CDR3 DNA: TGTGCCAGCAGCACCGGGACAGATGGCTACACCTTC.

The chain is built from TRBV19 and TRBJ1-5; the D gene is possibly TRBD1 (5 bases). CDR3 length: 13 amino acids. CDR1 is LNHDA and CDR2 is SQIVND in the germline V gene (reference sequence). V gave up 11 bases and J gave up 3 bases, with 14 bases separating them. The CDR3 DNA reads as TGTGCCGGTGGACGGACATTCAATCAGCCCCAGCATTTT. This sequence encodes CAGGRTFNQPQHF.

The chain combines TRBV9 with TRBJ1-3; weak D call: TRBD1 (5 bases). Germline loops: CDR1 SGDLS, CDR2 YYNGEE. CDR3 length: 15 amino acids. The V and J ends lost 4 bases and 4 bases respectively, with 15 bases between them. CDR3 loop: CASSPSGRGGNTIYF. The DNA of the CDR3 is TGTGCCAGCAGCCCCTCAGGGCGTGGGGGAAACACCATATATTTT.

The chain uses TRBV5-1 and TRBJ1-6; possibly TRBD1 for D (6 bases). The V gene lost 6 bases and the J gene lost 5 bases, with 18 bases spanning the gap. Germline V gene sequence: CDR1 SGHRS, CDR2 YFSETQ. The CDR3 extends over 16 amino acids. The chain's CDR3 is CASTFTGLKNNSPLHF. The CDR3 DNA is TGCGCCAGCACTTTCACAGGGTTGAAAAATAATTCACCCCTCCACTTT.

CDR3 in amino acids: CASSPGTSLSYEQYF. The CDR3 nucleotides are TGTGCCAGCAGTCCCGGGACTAGCCTCTCCTACGAGCAGTACTTC. V is TRBV6-2 or TRBV6-3 and J is TRBJ2-7; the match to TRBD2 covers 9 bases. The length of the CDR3 is 15 residues. J was trimmed by 0 bases and V by 5 bases; bases with no gene match: 5. Germline CDR1 is MNHEY and CDR2 is SVGEGT.

This clone was seen a few times. The rearrangement links TRBV9 to TRBJ2-3; D possibly corresponds to TRBD2 (6 bases). There are 16 residues in the CDR3. Per the germline V gene, CDR1 is SGDLS and CDR2 is YYNGEE. Trimming took 2 bases from V and 1 from J, leaving 14 bases between them. The CDR3, as DNA: TGTGCCAGCAGCGTGAGTGGTGGCGGGGGCACAGATACGCAGTATTTT. This sequence encodes CASSVSGGGGTDTQYF.

The CDR3 bases are TGTGCCAGCAGCCCAAGGAGGGGTGGAGGTGAAAAACTGTTTTTT. This codes for CASSPRRGGGEKLFF. The chain links TRBV11-1 to TRBJ1-4, with D possibly TRBD1 on 5 matching bases. Germline CDR1 and CDR2: SGHAT and FQDESV (reference sequence). The CDR3 is 15 residues long. V shed 5 bases and J shed 7 bases, with 17 bases lying between them.

The chain has TRBV18 and TRBJ1-2; 7 bases agree with TRBD1. The germline CDR1 and CDR2 sequences are KGHSH and LQKENI. The CDR3 sequence is 19 residues long. After removal of 0 bases from V and 1 base from J, the junction contained 14 bases not matched to a gene. As DNA, the CDR3 is TGTGCCAGCTCACCACCAGATGGAGGGGGCGCGGGATTTAACTATGGCTACACCTTC. Its protein is CASSPPDGGGAGFNYGYTF.

The V gene is TRBV29-1, the J gene TRBJ1-6; D call uncertain. V shed 7 bases and J shed 7 bases, with 14 bases lying between them. Per the germline V gene, CDR1 is SQVTM and CDR2 is ANQGSEA. The CDR3 runs 13 residues. Here the CDR3 DNA reads TGCAGCGCTACACTCGGGGTGAATTCACCCCTCCACTTT. It yields the protein CSATLGVNSPLHF.

The chain combines TRBV18 with TRBJ2-1; the match to TRBD2 covers 14 bases. The germline V gene has CDR1 KGHSH and CDR2 LQKENI. V lost 3 bases, J lost 6 bases, and 7 bases stayed unmatched. The CDR3 consists of 17 residues. In nucleotides, the CDR3 is TGTGCCAGCTCACCGGGACTAGCGGGAGTCGAGTCCAATGAGCAGTTCTTC. Translating it yields CASSPGLAGVESNEQFF.

The V call is TRBV30, the J call TRBJ2-2; tentative D call: TRBD2 (6 bases). The CDR3 extends over 16 amino acids. Germline CDR1 is GTSNPN and CDR2 is SVGIG (reference sequence). V lost 3 bases, J lost 1 base, and 15 bases lay in between. CDR3 loop: CAWRALGSGNTGELFF. The CDR3 DNA reads TGTGCCTGGAGAGCCCTGGGTAGCGGGAACACCGGGGAGCTGTTTTTT.

This chain links TRBV28 with TRBJ1-2; TRBD1 aligns across 10 bases. CDR3 length equals 13 residues. The germline gives CDR1 MDHEN, CDR2 SYDVKM. Germline trimming cut 4 bases from V and 6 bases from J; bases unmatched to any gene: 2. The CDR3 sequence is CASSSGTGDGYTF. The CDR3 DNA sequence: TGTGCCAGCAGTTCCGGGACAGGGGATGGCTACACCTTC.

This clone has only a few counts. The V call is TRBV11-2, the J call TRBJ2-7; D not resolved. Trimming cost V 5 bases and J 5 bases, with 7 bases left between them. Germline assignment: CDR1 SGHAT and CDR2 FQNNGV. The CDR3 has 11 amino acids. CDR3 sequence (DNA): TGTGCCAGCAGCGTCGACAACGAGCAGTACTTC. Its translation is CASSVDNEQYF. Filled out from reference TRBV11-2 and TRBJ2-7, the complete variable domain reads EAGVAQSPRYKIIEKRQSVAFWCNPISGHATLYWYQQILGQGPKLLIQFQNNGVVDDSQLPKDRFSAERLKGVDSTLKIQPAKLEDSAVYLCASSVDNEQYFGPGTRLTVT.

The V and J genes are TRBV5-6 and TRBJ1-1, with D unclear. The CDR3 has 12 residues. Trimming shortened V by 1 base and J by 5 bases, and 6 bases separated the two germline ends. Germline V gives CDR1 SGHDT, CDR2 YYEEEE. The CDR3: CASSLLGTEAFF. The CDR3 DNA follows: TGTGCCAGCAGCTTGCTGGGGACTGAAGCTTTCTTT.

The CDR3 sequence is CASSQDGWDEQYF. CDR3 DNA: TGTGCCAGCAGCCAAGATGGATGGGACGAGCAGTACTTC. The V gene is TRBV3-1 (or the pseudogene TRBV3-2), the J gene TRBJ2-7; D remains ambiguous. Germline CDR1 and CDR2: LGHDT and YNNKEL (reference sequence). The CDR3 length is 13 residues. Trimming removed 0 bases from V and 5 bases from J, with 8 bases in between.

The CDR3, as DNA: TGTGCCAGTTCACAGGCCAATAAAGAAAAACTGTTTTTT. Protein sequence: CASSQANKEKLFF. The V call is TRBV19, the J call TRBJ1-4; D may be TRBD1 (5 bases). Trimming removed 8 bases from V and 8 bases from J, with 15 bases in between. Looked up from germline, CDR1 is LNHDA and CDR2 is SQIVND (reference sequence). This CDR3 spans 13 amino acids.

The chain combines TRBV5-6 with TRBJ1-5, with TRBD1 matching over 10 bases. J gave up 6 bases and V 0 bases, and 3 bases lay outside the gene matches. Germline CDR1 and CDR2: SGHDT and YYEEEE. The CDR3 runs 15 residues. The CDR3 DNA is TGTGCCAGCAGCTTGGGGGGACAGGGGACTCAGCCCCAGCATTTT. The encoded protein is CASSLGGQGTQPQHF.

The rearrangement links TRBV4-1 to TRBJ2-1; possibly TRBD2 for D (5 bases). The ends were cut back, 0 bases at V and 7 bases at J, with 13 bases in the middle. Germline V gene sequence: CDR1 MGHRA, CDR2 YSYEKL. This CDR3 region has 15 residues. The CDR3 region is CASSQDSGLRNEQFF. The CDR3 nucleotides are TGCGCCAGCAGCCAAGACAGCGGCCTGCGAAATGAGCAGTTCTTC.

The V call is TRBV11-2, the J call TRBJ2-7, with D perhaps matching TRBD1 (5 bases). Germline V lookup: CDR1 SGHAT, CDR2 FQNNGV. This CDR3 has 14 amino acids. The V gene lost 7 bases and the J gene lost 0 bases, with 13 bases spanning the gap. The CDR3 DNA follows: TGTGCCAGCACGCCTCTAGGGGTCTCCTACGAGCAGTACTTC. Amino acids: CASTPLGVSYEQYF.

The chain carries TRBV30 and TRBJ1-6; a possible D gene is TRBD1 (5 bases). The V end was cut by 2 bases, the J end by 6 bases, with 17 bases between. The germline CDR1 and CDR2 sequences are GTSNPN and SVGIG (reference sequence). This CDR3 contains 16 residues. The CDR3 nucleotides read TGTGCCTGGAGTAGTGGGAGACAGCTTTTTAATTCACCCCTCCACTTT. It encodes CAWSSGRQLFNSPLHF.

This chain links TRBV3-1 (or the pseudogene TRBV3-2) with TRBJ2-5, with D perhaps matching TRBD2 (5 bases). The germline CDR1 and CDR2 sequences are LGHDT and YNNKEL (reference sequence). Deletions cut 1 base from V and 1 base from J, with 10 bases between. The CDR3 spans 15 residues. CDR3 residues: CASSQVTRGQETQYF. The CDR3 coding sequence is TGTGCCAGCAGCCAAGTCACCCGGGGCCAAGAGACCCAGTACTTC.